This entry features one T cell receptor (beta chain) sequence. This sample was included in a study of T cell responses to AZD1222 COVID-19 vaccine. The assay was immunoSEQ multiplex PCR, and TCRdb's table has in-frame clones only and misses some. The table lists around 78,000 clones, roughly 90% of them singletons. Recipients boosted at about 4 weeks or about 12 weeks are pooled. CDR3 length equals 15 residues. The trim removed 3 bases at V and 5 bases at J, leaving 5 bases unmatched. CDR1 is SGHTA, CDR2 FQGNSA, per germline. The receptor's source is an adult who received the AZD1222 COVID-19 vaccine. This specimen was peripheral blood, taken 28 days after the second AZD1222 dose. The rearrangement links TRBV7-2 to TRBJ2-5, with 11 bases lining up with TRBD2. CDR3 in DNA: TGTGCCAGCAGCTTCCTTAGCGGGGGGGTCGAGACCCAGTACTTC. The encoded protein is CASSFLSGGVETQYF.